This TCR beta chain was retrieved from a study of human T cells and chemical hapten exposure. Findings of the study overall: Expanded TCRs produced significantly more large CDR3 similarity clusters than controls did. TCRs at high frequency, those above 1 in 1000, did not change with DPC sensitization.

Time point specified: patch test 1, 2 weeks after DPC sensitization. Treatment indicated: therapeutic diphenylcyclopropenone sensitization with weekly scalp DPC. Each donor was an alopecia patient between 18 and 70 years of age who qualified for DPC. CDR1 and CDR2 from the germline V gene are SGHNT and YYREEE (reference sequence). The CDR3 runs to 18 residues. Trimming cost V 0 bases and J 7 bases; bases outside gene matches: 14. A single record per CDR3 protein comes from TCRdb applying MiXCR to the RACE reads. In the table there are some 91,000 distinct CDR3 sequences, around 12% of which are singletons. To note about this clonotype: As yet, its antigen is unknown.

The chain combines TRBV5-4 with TRBJ2-1, with 9 bases identical to TRBD2. The TCR was taken from a woman between 35 and 50 years old with alopecia areata. Some clones in this sample may be carry-over from other donors' samples. The sample consisted of whole blood, taken in connection with sensitization to the hapten diphenylcyclopropenone (DPC). DNA of the CDR3: TGTGCCAGCAGCTTGGCACTCCAATCGGGACTAGCCTGGAATGAGCAGTTCTTC. It is translated as CASSLALQSGLAWNEQFF.